This T cell receptor (beta chain) was sequenced for a study of blood T cell repertoires in COVID-19 (dated by TCRdb to about 2020). Regarding the complete study: Collaborator samples came from the United States, Italy and Spain and covered acute and convalescent phases of COVID-19. The material from the prospective study consisted of cDNA or gDNA derived from T cells, B-cell-depleted T cells, or PBMCs. Subjects who had been exposed to COVID-19, were actively infected with it, or had recovered from it provided the deeply sampled blood TCRbeta repertoires that made up the dataset. The repertoires were released in a freely available public database intended as a resource for research on the immune response to SARS-CoV-2. Samples were obtained from the ongoing ImmuneRACE study (first 160 participants) and from 1,254 subjects provided by 6 global collaborators. Sample metadata almost always included a de-identified subject ID, COVID-19 status, age in years and sex. Where HLA class I and class II types were available, the types were taken from metadata supplied by the sample provider, not from assay-based typing. Broad study findings and their caveats: How much clinical and demographic metadata was included differed by source and by participant, and the metadata was provided uncurated.

As to this clone: It has no known antigen specificity. Per-base qualities were not stored, and no clone one base away is much larger.

From the cysteine up to the phenylalanine, the CDR3 has a length of 13 residues. Here the CDR3 DNA is all that survives: 39 bases in frame from base 1. CDR1 SNHLY and CDR2 FYNNEI are derived from the germline V gene. Trimming takes 11 bases from V and 7 bases from J, and the germline ends sit 17 bases apart. The collaborating institutions used their own protocols to collect whole blood in K2EDTA tubes. Collaborator samples were shipped for TCRbeta analysis as frozen whole blood, isolated PBMCs, or DNA extracted from either sample type. TCRbeta CDR3 regions were amplified from genomic DNA using the immunoSEQ Assay, a bias-controlled multiplex PCR. Per the original workflow: Nucleated cell counts per sample were estimated from amplification of reference gene primers within the assay. To quantify the absolute abundance of each unique TCRbeta CDR3 rearrangement, sequence reads were collapsed and filtered. For each sample, productive Simpson clonality was calculated by taking the square root of Simpson's diversity index across productive rearrangements. As stored in TCRdb, this immuneACCESS dataset retains in-frame rearrangements with V and J assigned. A fraction of the clones does not appear; measured against another copy, unresolved V genes explain less than half of the discrepancy, and the remainder lacks a known reason. V, J and clone size are those of that table, while D and trimming were read from the DNA. For this sample the table gives about 74,000 clones, of which around 90% were detected only once. The top ten clones comprise roughly 28% of the sample.

Sequenced material: peripheral blood. The clonotype was recovered from a woman aged 80 or older with active or convalescent COVID-19. The rearranged chain carries TRBV2 and TRBJ2-2; the D region possibly corresponds to TRBD2 (5 bases align). The CDR3 protein is CAGTRVGGGELFF. The bases are TGTGCCGGAACTAGGGTAGGCGGCGGGGAGCTGTTTTTT.